This T cell receptor beta chain was observed in a study of shared clonotypes between healthy human individuals. Study information: The study used three CD4 naive, three CD4 memory, two CD8 naive and one CD8 memory plate per donor. The study's findings and limits: Generation probabilities were higher for clonotypes shared across all four sorted-subset donors than for unshared ones.

The naive CD8 fraction comprised CD45RO-negative cells positively selected for CCR7 and excluded terminally differentiated effector memory CD45RA+ cells. Nashville, Tennessee was home to all donors, who were Caucasian adults. Per germline, CDR1 PRHDT and CDR2 FYEKMQ (reference sequence). V dropped 6 bases and J dropped 3 bases, with 15 bases sitting between them. This CDR3 is built from 14 residues. Sequencing used immunoSEQ multiplex PCR; TCRdb keeps in-frame clones, though not all of them. Of approximately 600,000 clones listed, about 95% are singletons. This clone was seen a single time. Its antigen remains unidentified.

This chain connects TRBV13 to TRBJ2-7; D may be TRBD1 (6 bases). The receptor's source is a woman aged 25 to 39 in good health. Sequencing was performed on naive CD8+ T cells sorted from blood. CDR3 in DNA: TGTGCCAGCAGTTCATTCCGGGACAACTACGAGCAGTACTTC. As protein: CASSSFRDNYEQYF.